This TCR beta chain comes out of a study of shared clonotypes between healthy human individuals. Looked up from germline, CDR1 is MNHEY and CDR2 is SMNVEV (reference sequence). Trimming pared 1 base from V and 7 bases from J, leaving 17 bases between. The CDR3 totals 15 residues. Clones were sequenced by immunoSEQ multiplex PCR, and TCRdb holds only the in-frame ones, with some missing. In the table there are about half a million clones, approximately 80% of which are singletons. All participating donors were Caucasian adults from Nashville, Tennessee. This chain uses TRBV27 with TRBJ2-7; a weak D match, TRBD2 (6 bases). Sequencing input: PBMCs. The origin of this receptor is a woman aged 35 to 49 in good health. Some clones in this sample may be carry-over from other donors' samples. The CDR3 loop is CASSLFGGALGEQYF. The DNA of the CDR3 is TGTGCCAGCAGTTTATTCGGAGGGGCCCTTGGGGAGCAGTACTTC.